Detailed here is one T cell receptor (beta chain). The target antigen is unknown. This specimen belongs to a study of shared clonotypes between healthy human individuals. General study results and limits: In several donors, around 4.5% of naive CD4 clonotypes appeared in common.

CD45RO-negative CD8 cells positively selected for CCR7 made up the naive population, which excluded terminally differentiated effector memory CD45RA+ cells. Nashville, Tennessee was home to all donors, each a Caucasian adult. Germline lookup yields CDR1 SGHVS and CDR2 FQNEAQ. J gave up 7 bases and V 5 bases, and 6 bases lay outside the gene matches. There are 15 residues in the CDR3. Replicate PCRs for sorted subsets used 200 to 250 ng DNA; this equaled about 30,000 T cell genomes. Data came from immunoSEQ multiplex PCR; TCRdb stores just in-frame clones and leaves some out. In the table there are 560,000 or so clones, about 96% of which are singletons.

The rearrangement uses TRBV7-8 and TRBJ2-1, with TRBD2 matching 12 bases. The sequence was obtained from a young woman in good health. Material: naive CD8+ T cells sorted from blood. CDR3 protein: CASSLGLAGQNEQFF. As DNA, the CDR3 is TGTGCCAGCAGCCTTGGACTAGCGGGACAGAATGAGCAGTTCTTC.